This TCR beta chain was observed in a study of T cell responses to AZD1222 COVID-19 vaccine. Germline V CDR1 and CDR2: LGHNA, YSLEER. V shed 1 base and J shed 3 bases, with 12 bases lying between them. CDR3 size: 15 residues. TCRdb's copy holds only in-frame clones and misses some; the assay was immunoSEQ multiplex PCR. The sample lists approximately 110,000 clones, more than 75% occurring once. The input for sequencing was peripheral blood, taken on day 0 of AZD1222 vaccination. The receptor was isolated from an adult in good health. V and J are TRBV4-3 and TRBJ1-2; tentatively, D is TRBD1 (6 bases). The CDR3 reads CASSQGQVGDYGYTF. In DNA form, the CDR3 reads TGCGCCAGCAGCCAAGGACAGGTGGGGGACTATGGCTACACCTTC.